This TCR beta chain is from a study of shared clonotypes between healthy human individuals. Study-level points and caveats: Estimated richness values were generally larger in naive subsets than in memory subsets.

Some clones are missing from TCRdb's copy, which holds only in-frame ones; the method was immunoSEQ multiplex PCR. The sample carries 300,000 to 400,000 clones, 70% to 75% recorded once. Note on this clone: Antigen specificity is unknown.

With 7 bases removed from V and 2 bases from J, the gap between germline ends came to 13 bases. This CDR3 is built from 14 residues. Germline CDR1 reads SGDLS; CDR2 reads YYNGEE. This clonotype originated in a man aged 25-45 years in good health. V is TRBV9 and J is TRBJ1-3; no reliable D call. The sample comprised memory CD4+ T cells sorted from blood. Subset meaning: CD45RA-negative fraction. The CDR3 loop reads CASRRSAAGNTIYF. The CDR3 DNA follows: TGTGCCAGCCGCCGGAGTGCGGCTGGAAACACCATATATTTT.